These T cell receptor beta chains were read from a single sample in a study of control samples from healthy donors and cancer patients. The data were produced by immunoSEQ multiplex PCR, yet TCRdb's version contains in-frame clones alone and is incomplete. Of over 65,000 clones in the sample, about 88% were seen once. The source material was PBMCs. These receptor sequences come from a woman aged 45 to 65 with colorectal cancer. Each CDR3 is given with its conserved first and last residue. Each record gives: clone size, D gene, J gene, CDR3 length, V gene, CDR3 protein, CDR3 DNA. The D gene is left open where the match is weak. The size field is filled for only some rows; it gives once, few, many or a size class.

- | TRBD1 | TRBJ1-3 | 15 | TRBV5-1 | CASSQQGFSGNTIYF | TGCGCCAGCAGCCAACAGGGGTTCTCTGGAAACACCATATATTTT
- | - | TRBJ1-5 | 13 | TRBV7-2 | CASSFRQDQPQHF | TGTGCCAGCAGCTTCCGACAGGATCAGCCCCAGCATTTT
- | - | TRBJ2-2 | 16 | TRBV7-2 | CASSLESRGNTGELFF | TGTGCCAGCAGCTTAGAATCTCGGGGGAACACCGGGGAGCTGTTTTTT
- | - | TRBJ1-2 | 13 | TRBV12-3/TRBV12-4 | CASSSGHNYGYTF | TGTGCCAGCAGTTCCGGACATAACTATGGCTACACCTTC
- | - | TRBJ2-1 | 16 | TRBV9 | CASSAGGALTYNEQFF | TGTGCCAGCAGCGCTGGGGGGGCCTTGACTTACAATGAGCAGTTCTTC
- | - | TRBJ1-3 | 15 | TRBV19 | CAALLRATSGNTIYF | TGTGCCGCTCTCCTGAGGGCGACCTCTGGAAACACCATATATTTT
- | - | TRBJ2-5 | 11 | TRBV12-3/TRBV12-4 | CASSVGETQYF | TGTGCCAGCAGTGTAGGAGAGACCCAGTACTTC
- | - | TRBJ1-2 | 13 | TRBV6-5 | CASRSGTGYGYTF | TGTGCCAGCAGGTCTGGGACCGGCTATGGCTACACCTTC
- | - | TRBJ1-6 | 14 | TRBV19 | CASSFTAIGSPLHF | TGTGCCAGTAGTTTTACGGCCATTGGTTCACCCCTCCACTTT
- | - | TRBJ2-1 | 16 | TRBV18 | CASSPSRTLGGDEQFF | TGTGCCAGCTCACCGTCTAGGACCCTGGGCGGCGATGAGCAGTTCTTC
- | TRBD1 | TRBJ2-5 | 19 | TRBV15 | CATSREVWRQGAGQETQYF | TGTGCCACCAGCAGAGAAGTCTGGAGACAGGGGGCAGGCCAAGAGACCCAGTACTTC
- | - | TRBJ2-5 | 12 | TRBV12-5 | CASGVPGETQYF | TGTGCTAGTGGTGTCCCCGGGGAGACCCAGTACTTC
- | - | TRBJ1-3 | 11 | TRBV7-2 | CASSNGNTIYF | TGTGCCAGCAGCAATGGAAACACCATATATTTT
- | - | TRBJ2-1 | 15 | TRBV11-3 | CASSAQGGTYNEQFF | TGTGCCAGCAGCGCTCAGGGGGGAACCTACAATGAGCAGTTCTTC
once | - | TRBJ1-2 | 16 | TRBV19 | CASSNIPQRSVYGYTF | TGTGCCAGTAGTAACATACCGCAGAGGAGTGTCTATGGCTACACCTTC